This TCR beta chain was sequenced in a study of blood T cell repertoires in COVID-19. About the study: COVID-19 samples collected from the United States, Italy and Spain covered acute and convalescent phases. Nucleic acid was either cDNA or gDNA, and it came from T cells, B-cell-depleted T cells, or PBMCs.

Per the original methods: Estimation of nucleated cell counts relied on the amplification of reference gene primers. Method: immunoSEQ multiplex PCR; TCRdb's copy keeps in-frame clones and lacks some. That table furnishes V, J and clone size, whereas the DNA furnished D and trimming. Of over 100,000 clones listed, around 86% are singletons. Germline V gene data show CDR1 as GTSNPN and CDR2 as SVGIG (reference sequence). The V gene lost 4 bases and the J gene lost 0 bases, with 9 bases spanning the gap. This CDR3 has 14 residues. V usage is TRBV30 and J usage is TRBJ2-2; D possibly corresponds to TRBD2 (7 bases). The sample taken for sequencing was peripheral blood. This receptor was taken from a man older than 75 with acute or convalescent COVID-19. The CDR3 coding sequence is TGTGCCTGGACGCGGGGGCCGAACACCGGGGAGCTGTTTTTT. Its protein is CAWTRGPNTGELFF.